What follows describes a single TCR beta chain. What it binds is unknown. After removal of 3 bases from V and 0 bases from J, the junction contained 10 bases not matched to a gene. Germline CDR1 is LNHDA and CDR2 is SQIVND (reference sequence). The CDR3 sequence is 18 residues long. The PCR used 60 Vbeta and 13 Jbeta primers. Produced via immunoSEQ multiplex PCR; TCRdb's table is partial and in-frame only. Among around 93,000 clones listed, around 84% were seen once. This sample was taken from a study of cytomegalovirus exposure and HLA in healthy donors. Study-level findings and limits: Earlier analysis found most TCR beta V segments productive about 87% or about 30% of the time. Researchers counted around 170 TCR beta chains as cytomegalovirus-associated.

The clonotype was recovered from a woman in her thirties or forties in good health and CMV-seronegative. The sequencing input was PBMCs. The chain has TRBV19 and TRBJ2-2, with 7 bases fitting TRBD1. In nucleotides, the CDR3 is TGTGCCAGTAGTATTCGAGGGGGCAGGGCTGCGAACACCGGGGAGCTGTTTTTT. It encodes CASSIRGGRAANTGELFF.